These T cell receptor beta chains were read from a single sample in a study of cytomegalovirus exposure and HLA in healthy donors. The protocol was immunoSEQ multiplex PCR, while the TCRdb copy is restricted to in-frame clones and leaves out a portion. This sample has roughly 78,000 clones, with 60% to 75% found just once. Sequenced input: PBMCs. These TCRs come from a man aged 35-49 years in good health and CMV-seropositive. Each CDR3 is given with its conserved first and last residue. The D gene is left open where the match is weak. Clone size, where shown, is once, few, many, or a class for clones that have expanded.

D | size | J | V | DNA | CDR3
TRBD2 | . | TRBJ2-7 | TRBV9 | TGTGCCAGCAGCGTAGCCGCCGGGACTACCCCCATCGAGCAGTACTTC | CASSVAAGTTPIEQYF
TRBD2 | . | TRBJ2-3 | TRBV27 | TGTGCCAGCAGTTTAAGTTGTAGCGGGGGATGCACAGATACGCAGTATTTT | CASSLSCSGGCTDTQYF
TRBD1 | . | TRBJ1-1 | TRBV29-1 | TGCAGCGTTGAATCGACAGGGCTGAACACTGAAGCTTTCTTT | CSVESTGLNTEAFF
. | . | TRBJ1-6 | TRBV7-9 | TGTGCCAGCAGCCGTACTGATAACTATAATTCACCCCTCCACTTT | CASSRTDNYNSPLHF
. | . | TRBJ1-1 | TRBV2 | TGTGCCAGCAGTGAAGCGCTTTCCTCGTCGGGCACTGAAGCTTTCTTT | CASSEALSSSGTEAFF
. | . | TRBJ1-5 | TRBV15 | TGTGCCACCAGCAGGTGGACAGAAAATCAGCCCCAGCATTTT | CATSRWTENQPQHF
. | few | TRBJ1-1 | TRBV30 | TGTGCCTGGAGTCGAGGCACTGAAGCTTTCTTT | CAWSRGTEAFF
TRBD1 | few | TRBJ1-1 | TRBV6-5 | TGTGCCAGCGGACAGGAAGTTTTCACTGAAGCTTTCTTT | CASGQEVFTEAFF
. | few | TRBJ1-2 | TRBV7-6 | TGTGCCAGCAGCCTAAACACAGGGTATGATGGCTACACCTTC | CASSLNTGYDGYTF
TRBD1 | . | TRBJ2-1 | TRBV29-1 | TGCAGCGTACTAGGGGGCGGTTGGAATGAGCAGTTCTTC | CSVLGGGWNEQFF
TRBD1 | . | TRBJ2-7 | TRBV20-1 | TGCAGTGCGGTGGACAGGGCCGAGCAGTACTTC | CSAVDRAEQYF
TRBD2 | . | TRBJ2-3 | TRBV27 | TGTGCCAGCAGTTTAGGGGCGGGGGGCCGCACAGATACGCAGTATTTT | CASSLGAGGRTDTQYF
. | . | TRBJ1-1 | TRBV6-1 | TGTGCCAGCAGTGAATTAGGGGACACTGAAGCTTTCTTT | CASSELGDTEAFF
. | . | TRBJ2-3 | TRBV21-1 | TGTGCCAGCAGCAAAGGCCCCCGACTAGCGGGGGAACCCACAGATACGCAGTATTTT | CASSKGPRLAGEPTDTQYF
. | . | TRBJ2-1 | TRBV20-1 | TGCAGTGCTCCCCGGTACAATGAGCAGTTCTTC | CSAPRYNEQFF
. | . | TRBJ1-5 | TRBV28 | TGTGCCAGCAGGCCGGGATCCGGCAATCAGCCCCAGCATTTT | CASRPGSGNQPQHF
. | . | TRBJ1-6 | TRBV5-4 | TGTGCCAGCAGCCCTGGCAGGGATTCACCCCTCCACTTT | CASSPGRDSPLHF
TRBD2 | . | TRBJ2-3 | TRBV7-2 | TGTGCCAGCAGCTTCAGCGGGGGTGGCACAGATACGCAGTATTTT | CASSFSGGGTDTQYF
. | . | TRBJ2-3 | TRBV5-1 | TGCGCCAGCAGCTCCGCGGTCGGGGCAGATACGCAGTATTTT | CASSSAVGADTQYF
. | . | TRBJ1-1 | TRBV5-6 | TGTGCCAGCAGCTTAGGGGTTAACACTGAAGCTTTCTTT | CASSLGVNTEAFF
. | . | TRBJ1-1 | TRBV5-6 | TGTGCCAGCAGCCTAGCTGTATGGAACACTGAAGCTTTCTTT | CASSLAVWNTEAFF
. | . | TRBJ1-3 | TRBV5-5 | TGTGCCAGCAGCTTGTCGGGTCGCTCTGGAAACACCATATATTTT | CASSLSGRSGNTIYF
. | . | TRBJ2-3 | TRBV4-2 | TGTGCCAGCAGCCCAGGGACAGATACGCAGTATTTT | CASSPGTDTQYF
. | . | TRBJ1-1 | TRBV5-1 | TGCGCCAGCAGCTTGGGCCCAGGGGTCAAGACTGAAGCTTTCTTT | CASSLGPGVKTEAFF
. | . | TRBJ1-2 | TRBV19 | TGTGCCAGTAGTAGGGGGCTGGGGTCCTATGGCTACACCTTC | CASSRGLGSYGYTF
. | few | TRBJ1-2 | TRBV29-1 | TGCAGCGTTGAGGCAGGGTTTGGGGGCTACACCTTC | CSVEAGFGGYTF
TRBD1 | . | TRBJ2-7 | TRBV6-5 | TGTGCCAGCAGCCCTGGACAGGGGGCCTACGAGCAGTACTTC | CASSPGQGAYEQYF
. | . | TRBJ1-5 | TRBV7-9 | TGTGCCAGCAGCTTTGGGGGGGATAATCAGCCCCAGCATTTT | CASSFGGDNQPQHF
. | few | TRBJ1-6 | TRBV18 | TGTGCCAGCTCACCGCGACAGGATATGAATTCACCCCTCCACTTT | CASSPRQDMNSPLHF
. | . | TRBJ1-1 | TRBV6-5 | TGTGCCAGCAGTTTGGCCAAGAACACTGAAGCTTTCTTT | CASSLAKNTEAFF
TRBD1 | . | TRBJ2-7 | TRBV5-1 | TGCGCCAGCAGCATCGTGACAGGGGCGTACGAGCAGTACTTC | CASSIVTGAYEQYF
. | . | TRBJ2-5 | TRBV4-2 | TGTGCCAGCAGCCAAGATTTAGCGACCCAGTACTTC | CASSQDLATQYF
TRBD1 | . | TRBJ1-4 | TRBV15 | TGTGCCACCAGCAGAGACGGACAGGGGAATGAAAAACTGTTTTTT | CATSRDGQGNEKLFF
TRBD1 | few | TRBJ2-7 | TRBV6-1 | TGTGCCAGCAGTGGGGACAGGGGAACCTACGAGCAGTACTTC | CASSGDRGTYEQYF
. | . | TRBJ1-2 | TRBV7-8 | TGTGCCAGCAGCCGTGGGCTGAACTATGGCTACACCTTC | CASSRGLNYGYTF
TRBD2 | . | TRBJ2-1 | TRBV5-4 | TGTGCCAGCAGCCACGGACTAGCGGGGGGGAATGAGCAGTTCTTC | CASSHGLAGGNEQFF
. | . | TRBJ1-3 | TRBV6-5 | TGTGCCAGCAGTCAGGACTGGGGCTCTGGAAACACCATATATTTT | CASSQDWGSGNTIYF
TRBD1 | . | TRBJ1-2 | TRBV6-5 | TGTGCCAGCAGGCGGGACAGCTACTATGGCTACACCTTC | CASRRDSYYGYTF
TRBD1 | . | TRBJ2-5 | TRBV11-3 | TGTGCCAGCGGACAGGGGGCGAAAGAGACCCAGTACTTC | CASGQGAKETQYF
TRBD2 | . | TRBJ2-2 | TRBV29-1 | TGCAGCGTTGCTCTAGCGGGGAAGACCGGGGAGCTGTTTTTT | CSVALAGKTGELFF
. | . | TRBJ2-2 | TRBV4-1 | TGCGCCAGCAGCCTAGTCGGGGGTACCGGGGAGCTGTTTTTT | CASSLVGGTGELFF
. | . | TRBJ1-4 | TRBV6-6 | TGTGCCAGCAGTTACTCGGGCTCCTCTAATGAAAAACTGTTTTTT | CASSYSGSSNEKLFF
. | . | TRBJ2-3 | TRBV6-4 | TGTGCCAGCAGTGACCTTGGCGGGGCGGCAAGGGATACGCAGTATTTT | CASSDLGGAARDTQYF
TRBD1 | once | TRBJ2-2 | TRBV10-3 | TGTGCCATCAGTGAGGACAGGGCCGGGGAGCTGTTTTTT | CAISEDRAGELFF
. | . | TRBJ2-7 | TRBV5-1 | TGCGCCAGCAGCTTGGGTGGCAGTGCCCAGGGCGAGCAGTACTTC | CASSLGGSAQGEQYF
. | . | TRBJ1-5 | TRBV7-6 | TGTGCCAGCTGGCGGGGTGCAGGGTATAGCAATCAGCCCCAGCATTTT | CASWRGAGYSNQPQHF
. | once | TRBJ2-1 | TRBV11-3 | TGTGCCAGCAGCTTATTCAGGAACAATGAGCAGTTCTTC | CASSLFRNNEQFF
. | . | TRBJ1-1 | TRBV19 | TGTGCCAGTAGTATACCCCCTACTCAAGCTTTCTTT | CASSIPPTQAFF
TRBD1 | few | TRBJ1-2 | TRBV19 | TGTGCCAGTAGTCCCGACAGGGGGTCTCGTGGCTACACCTTC | CASSPDRGSRGYTF
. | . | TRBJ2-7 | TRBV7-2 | TGTGCCAGCAGCCCCGATCTGGGAGGTTGGTACGAGCAGTACTTC | CASSPDLGGWYEQYF
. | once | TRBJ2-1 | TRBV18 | TGTGCCAGCTCACCGGGGCCCGATCTGACTTCTAGCTCCTACAATGAGCAGTTCTTC | CASSPGPDLTSSSYNEQFF